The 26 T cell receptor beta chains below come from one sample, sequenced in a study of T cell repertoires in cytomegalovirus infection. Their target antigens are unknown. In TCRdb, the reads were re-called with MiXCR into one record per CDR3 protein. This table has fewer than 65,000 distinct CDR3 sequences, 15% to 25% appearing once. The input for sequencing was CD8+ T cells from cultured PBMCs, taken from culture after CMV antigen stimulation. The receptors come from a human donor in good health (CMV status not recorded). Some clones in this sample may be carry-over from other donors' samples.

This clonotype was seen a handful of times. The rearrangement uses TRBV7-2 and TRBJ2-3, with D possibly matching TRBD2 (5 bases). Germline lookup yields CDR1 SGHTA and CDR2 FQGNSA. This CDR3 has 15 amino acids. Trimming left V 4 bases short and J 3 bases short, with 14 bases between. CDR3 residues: CASSSQPGSTDTQYF. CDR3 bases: TGTGCCAGCAGCTCCCAACCTGGGAGTACAGATACGCAGTATTTT.

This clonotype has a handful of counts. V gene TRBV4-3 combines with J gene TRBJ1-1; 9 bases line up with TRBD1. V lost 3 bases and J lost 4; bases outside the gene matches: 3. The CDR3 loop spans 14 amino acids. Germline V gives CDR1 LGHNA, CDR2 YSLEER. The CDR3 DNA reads TGCGCCAGCAGCCACAAGACAGGGGGCACTGAAGCTTTCTTT. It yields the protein CASSHKTGGTEAFF.

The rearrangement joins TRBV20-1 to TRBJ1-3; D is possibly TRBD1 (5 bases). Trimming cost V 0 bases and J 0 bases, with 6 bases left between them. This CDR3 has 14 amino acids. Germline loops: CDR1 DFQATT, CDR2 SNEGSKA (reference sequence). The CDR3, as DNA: TGCAGTGCTAGAGACAGGGACTCTGGAAACACCATATATTTT. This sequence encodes CSARDRDSGNTIYF.

CDR3 in amino acids: CASSYPPGATYEQYF. The CDR3 region has the DNA TGTGCCAGCAGTTACCCCCCGGGAGCTACCTACGAGCAGTACTTC. The chain recombines TRBV6-2 or TRBV6-3 with TRBJ2-7; D possibly corresponds to TRBD2 (6 bases). The CDR3 contains 15 residues. Looked up from germline, CDR1 is MNHEY and CDR2 is SVGEGT. V lost 2 bases and J lost 2, with 13 bases in between.

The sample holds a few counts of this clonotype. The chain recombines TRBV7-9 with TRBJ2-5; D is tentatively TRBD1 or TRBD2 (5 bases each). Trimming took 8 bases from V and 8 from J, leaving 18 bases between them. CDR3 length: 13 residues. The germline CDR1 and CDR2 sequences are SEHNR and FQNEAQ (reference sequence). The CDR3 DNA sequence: TGTGCCAGCGGCCTCGGGACCACCCAAACCCAGTACTTC. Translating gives CASGLGTTQTQYF.

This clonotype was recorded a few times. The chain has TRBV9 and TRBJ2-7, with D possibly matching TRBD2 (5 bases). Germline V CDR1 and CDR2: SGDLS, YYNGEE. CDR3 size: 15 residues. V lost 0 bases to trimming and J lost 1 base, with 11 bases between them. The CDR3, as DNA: TGTGCCAGCAGCGTAGGGGGAGAGTTGTCCTACGAGCAGTACTTC. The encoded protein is CASSVGGELSYEQYF.

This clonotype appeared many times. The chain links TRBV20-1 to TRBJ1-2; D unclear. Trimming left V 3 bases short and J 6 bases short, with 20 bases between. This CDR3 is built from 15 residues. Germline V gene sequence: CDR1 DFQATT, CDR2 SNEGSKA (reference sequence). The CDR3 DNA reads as TGCAGTGCTAGCCCCCTAAGACTGGGAGGAAATGGCTACACCTTC. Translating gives CSASPLRLGGNGYTF.

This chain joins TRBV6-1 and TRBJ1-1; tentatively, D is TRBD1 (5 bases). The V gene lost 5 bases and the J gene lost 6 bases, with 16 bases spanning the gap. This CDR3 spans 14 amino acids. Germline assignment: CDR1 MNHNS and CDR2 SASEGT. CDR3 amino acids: CASSFSLGGAEAFF. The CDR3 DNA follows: TGTGCCAGCAGTTTCTCCCTAGGAGGGGCTGAAGCTTTCTTT.

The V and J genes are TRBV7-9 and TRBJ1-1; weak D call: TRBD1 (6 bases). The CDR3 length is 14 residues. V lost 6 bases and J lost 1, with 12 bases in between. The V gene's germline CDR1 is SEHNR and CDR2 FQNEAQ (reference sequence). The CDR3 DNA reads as TGTGCCAGCAGACCGGGACACTCGAACACTGAAGCTTTCTTT. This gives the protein CASRPGHSNTEAFF. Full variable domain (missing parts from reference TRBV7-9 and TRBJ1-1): DTGVSQNPRHKITKRGQNVTFRCDPISEHNRLYWYRQTLGQGPEFLTYFQNEAQLEKSRLLSDRFSAERPKGSFSTLEIQRTEQGDSAMYLCASRPGHSNTEAFFGQGTRLTVV.

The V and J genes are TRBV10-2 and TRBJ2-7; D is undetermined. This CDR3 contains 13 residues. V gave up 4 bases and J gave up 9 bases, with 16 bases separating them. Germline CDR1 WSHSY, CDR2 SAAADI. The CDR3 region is CASSATENWVQYF. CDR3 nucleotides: TGCGCCAGCAGTGCCACGGAAAACTGGGTGCAGTACTTC.

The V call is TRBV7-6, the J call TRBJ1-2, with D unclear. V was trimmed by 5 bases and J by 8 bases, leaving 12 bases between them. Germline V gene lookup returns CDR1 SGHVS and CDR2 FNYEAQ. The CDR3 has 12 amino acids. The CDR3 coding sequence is TGTGCCAGCAGCCCCACTGTGGGGGGCTACACCTTC. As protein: CASSPTVGGYTF.

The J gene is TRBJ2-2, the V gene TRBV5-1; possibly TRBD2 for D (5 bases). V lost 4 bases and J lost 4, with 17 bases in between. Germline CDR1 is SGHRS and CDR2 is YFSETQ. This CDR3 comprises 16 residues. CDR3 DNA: TGCGCCAGCAGCGCCCTCTGGGAGTCCGGCACCGGGGAGCTGTTTTTT. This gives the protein CASSALWESGTGELFF.

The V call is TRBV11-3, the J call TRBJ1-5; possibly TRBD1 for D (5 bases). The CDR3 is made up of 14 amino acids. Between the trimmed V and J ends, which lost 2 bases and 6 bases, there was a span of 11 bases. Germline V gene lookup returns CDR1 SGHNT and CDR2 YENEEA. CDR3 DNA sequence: TGTGCCAGCAGCTTAAGAGGTGGGGCTCAGCCCCAGCATTTT. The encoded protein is CASSLRGGAQPQHF. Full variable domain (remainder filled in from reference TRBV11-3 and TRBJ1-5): EAGVVQSPRYKIIEKKQPVAFWCNPISGHNTLYWYLQNLGQGPELLIRYENEEAVDDSQLPKDRFSAERLKGVDSTLKIQPAELGDSAVYLCASSLRGGAQPQHFGDGTRLSIL.

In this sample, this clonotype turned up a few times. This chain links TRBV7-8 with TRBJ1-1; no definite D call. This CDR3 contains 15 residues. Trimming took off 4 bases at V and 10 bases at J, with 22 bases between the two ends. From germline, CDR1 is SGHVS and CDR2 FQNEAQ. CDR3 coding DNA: TGTGCCAGCAGCTCCCTGCGGGAAAGGGATAACGGAGCTTTCTTT. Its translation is CASSSLRERDNGAFF.

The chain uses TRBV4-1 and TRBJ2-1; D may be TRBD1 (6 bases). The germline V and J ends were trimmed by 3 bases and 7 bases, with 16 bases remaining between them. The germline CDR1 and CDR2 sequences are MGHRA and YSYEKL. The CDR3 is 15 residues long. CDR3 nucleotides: TGCGCCAGCAGCCATCCCGGGACAAATGGGAATGAGCAGTTCTTC. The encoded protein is CASSHPGTNGNEQFF.

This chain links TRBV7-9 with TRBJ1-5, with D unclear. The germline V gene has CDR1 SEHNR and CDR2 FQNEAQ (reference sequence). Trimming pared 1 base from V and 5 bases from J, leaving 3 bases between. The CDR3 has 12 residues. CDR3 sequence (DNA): TGTGCCAGCAGCTTAGGCTATCAGCCCCAGCATTTT. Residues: CASSLGYQPQHF. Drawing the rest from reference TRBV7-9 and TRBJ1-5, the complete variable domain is DTGVSQNPRHKITKRGQNVTFRCDPISEHNRLYWYRQTLGQGPEFLTYFQNEAQLEKSRLLSDRFSAERPKGSFSTLEIQRTEQGDSAMYLCASSLGYQPQHFGDGTRLSIL.

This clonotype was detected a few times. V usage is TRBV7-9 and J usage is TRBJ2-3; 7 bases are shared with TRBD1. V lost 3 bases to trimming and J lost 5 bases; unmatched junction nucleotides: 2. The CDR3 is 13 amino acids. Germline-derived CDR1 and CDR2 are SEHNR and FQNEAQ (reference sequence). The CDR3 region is CASSFNRGDTQYF. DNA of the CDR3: TGTGCCAGCAGCTTCAACAGGGGAGATACGCAGTATTTT. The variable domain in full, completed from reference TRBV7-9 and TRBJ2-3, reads DTGVSQNPRHKITKRGQNVTFRCDPISEHNRLYWYRQTLGQGPEFLTYFQNEAQLEKSRLLSDRFSAERPKGSFSTLEIQRTEQGDSAMYLCASSFNRGDTQYFGPGTRLTVL.

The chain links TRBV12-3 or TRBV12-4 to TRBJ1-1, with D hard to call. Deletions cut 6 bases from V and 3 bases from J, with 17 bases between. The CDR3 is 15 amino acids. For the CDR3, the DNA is TGTGCCAGCAGGACCGGAGGGCTCGCGGACACTGAAGCTTTCTTT. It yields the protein CASRTGGLADTEAFF.

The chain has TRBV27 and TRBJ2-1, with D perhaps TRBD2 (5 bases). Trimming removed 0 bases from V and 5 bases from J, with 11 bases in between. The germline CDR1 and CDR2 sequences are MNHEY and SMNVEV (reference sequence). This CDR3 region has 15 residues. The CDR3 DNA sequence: TGTGCCAGCAGTTTATCGTCAGCGGCACACAATGAGCAGTTCTTC. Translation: CASSLSSAAHNEQFF.

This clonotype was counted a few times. CDR3 amino acids: CASSQEEGSYNEQFF. CDR3 coding DNA: TGCGCCAGCAGCCAAGAGGAGGGCTCCTACAATGAGCAGTTCTTC. The chain carries TRBV4-3 and TRBJ2-1, with D perhaps TRBD2 (6 bases). Looked up from germline, CDR1 is LGHNA and CDR2 is YSLEER. Trimming removed 0 bases at V and 0 bases at J, with 6 bases between. The CDR3 length is 15 residues.

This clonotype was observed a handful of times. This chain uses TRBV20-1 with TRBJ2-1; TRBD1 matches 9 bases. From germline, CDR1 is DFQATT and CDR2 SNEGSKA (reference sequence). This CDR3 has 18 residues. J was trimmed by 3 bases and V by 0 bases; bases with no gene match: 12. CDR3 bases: TGCAGTGCTAGAGATTTATTGTCTCGGGACAGGGACTACAATGAGCAGTTCTTC. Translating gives CSARDLLSRDRDYNEQFF.

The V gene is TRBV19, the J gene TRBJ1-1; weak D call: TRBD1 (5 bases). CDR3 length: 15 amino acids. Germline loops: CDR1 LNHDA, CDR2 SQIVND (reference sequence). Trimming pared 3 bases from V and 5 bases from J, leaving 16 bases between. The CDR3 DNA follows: TGTGCCAGTAGTATCAGCCCAGGGCGGATGACTGAAGCTTTCTTT. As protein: CASSISPGRMTEAFF.

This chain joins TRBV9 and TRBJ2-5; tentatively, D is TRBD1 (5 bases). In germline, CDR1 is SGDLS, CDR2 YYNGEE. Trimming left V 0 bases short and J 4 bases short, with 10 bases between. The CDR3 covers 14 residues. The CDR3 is CASSVGRGGETQYF. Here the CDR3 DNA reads TGTGCCAGCAGCGTAGGTAGGGGCGGAGAGACCCAGTACTTC.

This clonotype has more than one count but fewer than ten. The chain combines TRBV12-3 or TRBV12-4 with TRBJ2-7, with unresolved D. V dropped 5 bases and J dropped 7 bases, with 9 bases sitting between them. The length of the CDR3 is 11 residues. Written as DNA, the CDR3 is TGTGCCAGCAGTCCAGGTTTGGAGCAGTACTTC. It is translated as CASSPGLEQYF.

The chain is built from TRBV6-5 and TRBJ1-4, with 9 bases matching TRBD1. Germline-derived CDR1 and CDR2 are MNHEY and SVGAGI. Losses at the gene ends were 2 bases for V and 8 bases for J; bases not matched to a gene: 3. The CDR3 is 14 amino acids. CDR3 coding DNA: TGTGCCAGCAGTTACGGACAGGGGAGGGAAAAACTGTTTTTT. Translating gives CASSYGQGREKLFF.

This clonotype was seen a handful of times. CDR3 amino acids: CASSQDYVAGAGSTTDTQYF. In DNA form, the CDR3 reads TGCGCCAGCAGCCAAGATTACGTAGCGGGAGCAGGTTCCACCACAGATACGCAGTATTTT. The chain combines TRBV4-1 with TRBJ2-3; the match to TRBD2 covers 9 bases. V was pared by 0 bases and J by 2 bases, with 15 bases of the junction left unmatched. In germline, CDR1 is MGHRA, CDR2 YSYEKL. This CDR3 is built from 20 residues.